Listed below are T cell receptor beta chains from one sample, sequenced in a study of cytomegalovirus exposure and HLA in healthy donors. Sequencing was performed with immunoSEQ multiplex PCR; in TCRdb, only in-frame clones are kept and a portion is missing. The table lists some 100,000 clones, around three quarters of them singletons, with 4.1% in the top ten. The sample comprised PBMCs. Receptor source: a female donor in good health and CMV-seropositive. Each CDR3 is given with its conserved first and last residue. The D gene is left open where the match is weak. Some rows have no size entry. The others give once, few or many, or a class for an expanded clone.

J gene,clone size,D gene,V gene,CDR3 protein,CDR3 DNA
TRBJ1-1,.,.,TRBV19,CASSIEPGLNTEAFF,TGTGCCAGTAGTATCGAGCCAGGGCTGAACACTGAAGCTTTCTTT
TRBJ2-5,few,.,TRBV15,CATSDTRGNQETQYF,TGTGCCACCAGCGACACACGGGGGAATCAAGAGACCCAGTACTTC
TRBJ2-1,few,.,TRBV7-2,CASSLAPPGSYNEQFF,TGTGCCAGCAGCTTAGCGCCCCCGGGCTCCTACAATGAGCAGTTCTTC
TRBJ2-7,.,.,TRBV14,CASSQELNAYEQYF,TGTGCCAGCAGCCAAGAACTTAACGCCTACGAGCAGTACTTC
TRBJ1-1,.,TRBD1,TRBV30,CAWGGTGGHGDTEAFF,TGTGCCTGGGGAGGGACAGGGGGTCACGGGGACACTGAAGCTTTCTTT
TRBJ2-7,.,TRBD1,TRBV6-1,CASSVDRVTSYEQYF,TGTGCCAGCAGTGTCGACAGGGTGACTTCCTACGAGCAGTACTTC
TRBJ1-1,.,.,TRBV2,CASRQSLESTEAFF,TGTGCCAGCAGGCAGTCCCTGGAGAGCACTGAAGCTTTCTTT
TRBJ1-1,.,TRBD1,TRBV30,CAWERAGGNTEAFF,TGTGCCTGGGAAAGGGCAGGGGGCAACACTGAAGCTTTCTTT
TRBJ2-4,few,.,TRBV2,CASSEEGLAKNIQYF,TGTGCCAGCAGTGAGGAGGGGCTAGCCAAAAACATTCAGTACTTC
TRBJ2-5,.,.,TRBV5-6,CASSLARVETQYF,TGTGCCAGCAGCTTGGCCAGGGTTGAGACCCAGTACTTC
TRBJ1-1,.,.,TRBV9,CASSPRPRERNTEAFF,TGTGCCAGCAGCCCCAGGCCCAGGGAAAGGAACACTGAAGCTTTCTTT
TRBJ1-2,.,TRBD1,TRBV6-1,CASSETGGGYGYTF,TGTGCCAGCAGTGAGACAGGGGGCGGTTATGGCTACACCTTC
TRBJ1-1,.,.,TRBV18,CASSPGLGTEAFF,TGTGCCAGCTCACCGGGGCTGGGCACTGAAGCTTTCTTT
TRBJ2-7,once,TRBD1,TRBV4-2,CASSQVVGTAQGYEQYF,TGTGCCAGCAGCCAAGTCGTCGGGACAGCTCAAGGCTACGAGCAGTACTTC
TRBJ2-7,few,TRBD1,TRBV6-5,CASRIRDSSYEQYF,TGTGCCAGCAGGATCCGGGACAGTTCCTACGAGCAGTACTTC
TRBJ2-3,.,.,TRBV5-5,CASSLLGRGKADTQYF,TGTGCCAGCAGCTTGCTAGGCAGGGGAAAGGCAGATACGCAGTATTTT
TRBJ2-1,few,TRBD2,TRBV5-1,CASSSSGTSYNEQFF,TGCGCCAGCAGCTCCAGCGGGACGTCCTACAATGAGCAGTTCTTC
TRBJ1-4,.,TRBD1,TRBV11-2,CASSPGQGNEKLFF,TGTGCCAGCAGCCCGGGACAGGGTAATGAAAAACTGTTTTTT
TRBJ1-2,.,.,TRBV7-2,CASSLGQGMGYTF,TGTGCCAGCAGCTTAGGCCAGGGGATGGGCTACACCTTC
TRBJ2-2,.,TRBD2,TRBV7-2,CASSFSGGASAGELFF,TGTGCCAGCAGCTTTAGCGGGGGGGCCAGCGCCGGGGAGCTGTTTTTT
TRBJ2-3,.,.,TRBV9,CASSRTGNTDTQYF,TGTGCCAGCAGCAGGACTGGAAACACAGATACGCAGTATTTT
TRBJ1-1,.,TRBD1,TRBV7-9,CASCLGQGHTEAFF,TGTGCCAGCTGCCTGGGACAGGGACACACTGAAGCTTTCTTT
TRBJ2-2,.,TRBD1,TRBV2,CASSRDRGHHGELFF,TGTGCCAGCAGTAGGGACAGGGGGCACCACGGGGAGCTGTTTTTT
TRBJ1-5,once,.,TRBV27,CASSLGRGSNQPQHF,TGTGCCAGCAGTTTAGGCAGGGGAAGCAATCAGCCCCAGCATTTT
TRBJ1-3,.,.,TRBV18,CASSPPVLRTGNTIYF,TGTGCCAGCTCACCACCAGTCTTGAGGACTGGAAACACCATATATTTT
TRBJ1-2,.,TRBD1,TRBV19,CASTEDRGLGYTF,TGTGCCAGTACTGAGGACAGGGGGCTCGGCTACACCTTC
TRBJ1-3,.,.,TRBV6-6,CASRSLGNTIYF,TGTGCCAGCAGGTCCCTCGGAAACACCATATATTTT
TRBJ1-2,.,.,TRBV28,CASTLGPGGYTF,TGTGCCAGCACCTTGGGGCCCGGAGGCTACACCTTC
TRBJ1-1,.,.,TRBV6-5,CASSYGPGGNTEAFF,TGTGCCAGCAGTTACGGTCCGGGTGGGAACACTGAAGCTTTCTTT
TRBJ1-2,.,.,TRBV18,CASSPGRDYGYTF,TGTGCCAGCTCACCGGGCAGGGACTACGGCTACACCTTC
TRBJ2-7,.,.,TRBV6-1,CASSAYGSRNYEQYF,TGTGCCAGCAGTGCTTACGGGTCGCGAAACTACGAGCAGTACTTC
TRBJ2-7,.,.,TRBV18,CASSPFPAGAIPYEQYF,TGTGCCAGCTCACCTTTTCCGGCAGGGGCCATCCCCTACGAGCAGTACTTC
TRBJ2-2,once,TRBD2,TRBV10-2,CASSEYGPSGANTGELFF,TGCGCCAGCAGTGAGTACGGGCCTAGCGGGGCGAACACCGGGGAGTTGTTTTTT
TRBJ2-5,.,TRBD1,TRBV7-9,CASSTRGQQETQYF,TGTGCCAGCAGCACCCGGGGACAGCAAGAGACCCAGTACTTC
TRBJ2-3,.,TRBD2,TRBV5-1,CASSLTGTNTDTQYF,TGCGCCAGCAGCTTGACCGGGACTAACACAGATACGCAGTATTTT
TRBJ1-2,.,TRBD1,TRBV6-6,CASSSGDSANYGYTF,TGTGCCAGCAGCTCCGGGGACAGCGCTAACTATGGCTACACCTTC
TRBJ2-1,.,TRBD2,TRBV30,CAWNELAGVSSYNEQFF,TGTGCCTGGAATGAACTAGCGGGGGTATCCTCCTACAATGAGCAGTTCTTC
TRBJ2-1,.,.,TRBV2,CASSASSYNEQFF,TGTGCCAGCAGTGCGAGCTCCTACAATGAGCAGTTCTTC
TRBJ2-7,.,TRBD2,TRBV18,CASSFASGIYEQYF,TGTGCCAGCTCGTTCGCTAGCGGGATTTACGAGCAGTACTTC
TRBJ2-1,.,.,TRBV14,CASSQVRRGDEQFF,TGTGCCAGCAGCCAAGTGCGCAGGGGCGATGAGCAGTTCTTC
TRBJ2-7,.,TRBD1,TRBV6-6,CASSPDRLSYEQYF,TGTGCCAGCAGCCCGGACAGGCTTAGCTACGAGCAGTACTTC
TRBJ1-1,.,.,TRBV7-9,CASSPPGGAGYTEAFF,TGTGCCAGCAGCCCCCCTGGGGGGGCAGGCTACACTGAAGCTTTCTTT
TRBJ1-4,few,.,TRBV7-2,CASSGRGVATNEKLFF,TGTGCCAGCAGCGGCAGGGGAGTGGCGACTAATGAAAAACTGTTTTTT
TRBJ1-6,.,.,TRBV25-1,CASSPYSSPLHF,TGTGCCAGCAGTCCCTATAGTTCACCCCTCCACTTT
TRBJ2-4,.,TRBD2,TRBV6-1,CASSAMTSGRTKNIQYF,TGTGCCAGCAGTGCTATGACTAGCGGGAGGACGAAAAACATTCAGTACTTC
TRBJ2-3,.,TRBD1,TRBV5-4,CASRGTGQGTTDTQYF,TGTGCCAGCAGGGGAACGGGACAGGGGACGACAGATACGCAGTATTTT
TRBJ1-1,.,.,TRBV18,CASSTTVRTEAFF,TGTGCCAGCTCGACGACTGTGCGGACTGAAGCTTTCTTT
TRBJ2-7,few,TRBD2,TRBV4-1,CASSQVAGGRYEQYF,TGCGCCAGCAGCCAAGTTGCGGGAGGACGGTACGAGCAGTACTTC
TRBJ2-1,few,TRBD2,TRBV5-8,CASSLAGRSYNEQFF,TGTGCCAGCAGTCTAGCGGGGAGGTCCTACAATGAGCAGTTCTTC
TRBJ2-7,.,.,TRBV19,CASSMSGYEQYF,TGTGCCAGTAGTATGTCAGGGTACGAGCAGTACTTC
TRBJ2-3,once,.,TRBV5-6,CASSSDYLGTDTQYF,TGTGCCAGCAGCTCTGACTACCTCGGCACAGATACGCAGTATTTT
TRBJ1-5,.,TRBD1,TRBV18,CASSPGQGYQPQHF,TGTGCCAGCTCACCGGGACAGGGATATCAGCCCCAGCATTTT
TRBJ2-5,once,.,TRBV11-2,CASSLGVLAETQYF,TGTGCCAGCAGCTTAGGCGTCCTAGCGGAGACCCAGTACTTC
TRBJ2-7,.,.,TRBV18,CASSPRGLGRSYEQYF,TGTGCCAGCTCACCACGGGGTCTCGGGAGATCCTACGAGCAGTACTTC
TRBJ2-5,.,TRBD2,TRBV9,CASSVGTSAETQYF,TGTGCCAGCAGCGTAGGGACTAGTGCTGAGACCCAGTACTTC
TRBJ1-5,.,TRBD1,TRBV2,CASSGTGVGNQPQHF,TGTGCCAGCAGCGGGACAGGGGTTGGCAATCAGCCCCAGCATTTT
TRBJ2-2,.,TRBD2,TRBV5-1,CASSLRTSGYANTGELFF,TGCGCCAGCAGCCTAAGGACTAGCGGGTACGCGAACACCGGGGAGCTGTTTTTT
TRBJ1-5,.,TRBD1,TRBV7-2,CASSSPGQGARYSNQPQHF,TGTGCCAGCAGCTCCCCGGGACAGGGGGCGAGATATAGCAATCAGCCCCAGCATTTT
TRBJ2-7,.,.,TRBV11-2,CASSLDPYEQYF,TGTGCCAGCAGCTTAGACCCTTACGAGCAGTACTTC
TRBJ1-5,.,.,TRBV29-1,CSVETGNSNQPQHF,TGCAGCGTTGAAACCGGGAATAGCAATCAGCCCCAGCATTTT